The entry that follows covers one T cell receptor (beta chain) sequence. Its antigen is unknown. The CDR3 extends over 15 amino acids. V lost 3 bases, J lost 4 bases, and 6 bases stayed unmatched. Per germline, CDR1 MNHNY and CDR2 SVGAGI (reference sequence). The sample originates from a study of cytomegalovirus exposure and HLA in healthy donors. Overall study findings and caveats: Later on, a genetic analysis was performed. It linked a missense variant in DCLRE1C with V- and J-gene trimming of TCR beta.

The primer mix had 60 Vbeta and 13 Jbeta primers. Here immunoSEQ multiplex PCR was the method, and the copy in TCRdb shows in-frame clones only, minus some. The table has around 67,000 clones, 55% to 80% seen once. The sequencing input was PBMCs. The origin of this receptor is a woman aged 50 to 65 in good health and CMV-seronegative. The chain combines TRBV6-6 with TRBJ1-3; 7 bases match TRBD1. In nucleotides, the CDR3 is TGTGCCAGCAGTTATTCCGACAGGGTCGGAAACACCATATATTTT. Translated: CASSYSDRVGNTIYF.